This T cell receptor beta chain is from a study of cytomegalovirus exposure and HLA in healthy donors. Study observations and caveats: Many donors carried some public TCRs, although rarity characterized most TCR sequences. The authors listed around 150 TCR beta chains as cytomegalovirus-associated.

Note on this clone: Its target is unknown.

The validation cohort, a group of over a hundred subjects, included the donors and was separate from the roughly 670-subject first cohort. Sequencing was performed with immunoSEQ multiplex PCR; in TCRdb, only in-frame clones are kept and a portion is missing. The data show 150,000 to 200,000 clones, 80% to 85% seen once. The germline V gene encodes CDR1 SGHDT and CDR2 YYEEEE. V was trimmed by 5 bases and J by 7 bases, leaving 23 bases between them. The CDR3 consists of 16 residues. The chain uses TRBV5-6 and TRBJ2-3; D might be TRBD2 (6 bases). Source material: PBMCs. The TCR comes from a man aged 25-40 years in good health and CMV-seropositive. CDR3 sequence reads: CASSRIKQAGLNTQYF. DNA for the CDR3: TGTGCCAGCAGTCGGATTAAACAAGCGGGTCTAAATACGCAGTATTTT.